This T cell receptor beta chain was profiled in a study of shared clonotypes between healthy human individuals. Across the whole study: CD4 naive and CD4 memory each took three plates per donor, while CD8 naive took two and CD8 memory one. Study-wide results and caveats: Non-shared clonotypes showed lower generation probabilities than clonotypes common to all four donors.

To note about this clone: The antigen is unknown. Other DNA sequences from this sample encode an identical CDR3 as well.

Germline V gene lookup returns CDR1 SQVTM and CDR2 ANQGSEA. CDR3 length: 11 residues. Trimming shortened V by 6 bases and J by 4 bases, and 10 bases separated the two germline ends. Here immunoSEQ multiplex PCR was the method, and the copy in TCRdb shows in-frame clones only, minus some. Seen here are a few hundred thousand clones, over 50% observed once, and the top ten hold around 10%. Input material: memory CD4+ T cells sorted from blood. Regarding subset: CD45RA-negative fraction. This TCR derives from a man younger than 40 in good health. The chain combines TRBV29-1 with TRBJ2-7, with D tentatively TRBD1 (5 bases). The CDR3 nucleotides read TGCAGCGTCCGAACAGGATACGAGCAGTACTTC. Translating gives CSVRTGYEQYF.